This TCR beta chain is drawn from a study of cytomegalovirus exposure and HLA in healthy donors (dated by TCRdb to about 2017). Some background on the complete study: An earlier analysis of more than 550 of the donors reported 276 Gb of sequence data and 117 million unique TCR beta sequences obtained from some 200 million T cells. Class I and class II HLA loci were covered by the typing at four-digit resolution. The study used immunosequencing to profile the T cell repertoires of approximately 650 subjects and linked those repertoires to cytomegalovirus serostatus. The aim of the study was to test whether cataloging public T cell receptors could identify signatures of past pathogen exposure. An early release that covered some 630 HLA-typed donors contained around 300 gigabases of sequencing data and 85 million to 100 million unique TCR sequences. Among some 400 genotyped donors of the cohort, an average of about 240,000 unique TCR beta nucleotide sequences was sequenced per donor, of which about 20% were non-productive. A later genetic analysis took genome-wide SNP genotypes for about 60% of the roughly 670 donors and used that subset as a discovery cohort. Every discovery cohort repertoire had been produced on one sequencing platform. To predict cytomegalovirus infection status, the study combined high-throughput TCR immunosequencing, statistical association of individual TCRs with disease status, and machine learning. Typing coverage differed by locus: A, B, C, DRB1 and DQB1 were typed in about 620-640 donors, DQA1 in 500 to 550, DPA1 in some 570, and DPB1 in just under 490. Roughly five DR-DQ haplotypes were treated as single units for association and clustering because of strong linkage in the cohort. To decide whether each TCR beta V gene segment behaved as functional or pseudogenic, an earlier analysis of over 500 of the donors relied on high-throughput TCR beta sequencing. Besides the first cohort of more than 650 subjects, a separate validation cohort made up of 120 different subjects was used. Rather than using new phenotypic data, the later analysis identified candidate immune exposures from TCR beta sequences and from how often those sequences occurred across donors. Of the 398 genotyped donors, about 80% fell in the genetic ancestry cluster associated with self-reported Caucasian donors. Donor age, sex, ethnicity and CMV serostatus were compiled alongside the repertoire data. In a later analysis, previously published TCR beta repertoires from hundreds of donors were re-analyzed and high-resolution HLA genotyping was added so that TCR occurrence patterns could be studied.

Unmatched junction bases come to 7, with V trimmed by 0 bases and J by 3 bases. CDR1 SGHRS and CDR2 YFSETQ are derived from the germline V gene. Including cysteine and phenylalanine, the CDR3 has 16 amino acids. Only CDR3 DNA remains: 48 bases, in frame from the first base. The cohort was made up of approximately 670 healthy bone marrow donors. Cohort members were all nominally healthy when sampled, although unrecorded immune exposures were likely present. The donor was CMV seropositive and was included in the group of 250 to 300 seropositive cohort members. Each donor provided a peripheral blood sample, and peripheral blood mononuclear cells were used for TCR beta sequencing. The Qiagen DNeasy Blood Extraction Kit was used to extract genomic DNA from the blood cell samples. Library creation used the immunoSEQ multiplex PCR assay. The multiplex PCR relied on a mix of 60 forward primers for TCR Vbeta segments and 13 reverse primers for TCR Jbeta segments. Amplification of the CDR3 region of rearranged TCR beta genes was performed with a multiplex PCR assay on genomic DNA. The Illumina HiSeq System was used to sequence the amplified TCR beta libraries as 87-base-pair reads. The authors' pipeline ran thus. Across the 640 or so repertoires, a later analysis counted 78 million or so unique TCR beta chains, 9 million to 14 million of which were shared by at least two donors. Raw reads were error-corrected and collapsed into unique sequences by a nearest-neighbor algorithm in which closely related sequences were merged to remove PCR and sequencing errors. CDR3 sequences were aligned to IMGT reference sequences to assign V, D and J gene segments. For a sequence to be retained, a match of at least six nucleotides to both a V gene segment and a J gene segment was required. Rearrangements were called productive when the CDR3 lacked stop codons and stayed in frame with V and J; all others were non-productive. CDR3 was defined by IMGT convention, running from the second conserved V-encoded cysteine to the conserved J-encoded phenylalanine. Sequences without an unambiguous match to a single V gene segment were excluded from the earlier analysis of over 500 of the donors. In an earlier analysis of 587 of the donors, V segments were called functional above 56.7% productive rearrangements and were called segregating when the between-donor standard deviation exceeded 5%. A statistical classification framework was built for diagnosing cytomegalovirus status from the catalog of TCR beta chain sequences. In a later analysis, V and J genes were assigned by comparing TCR nucleotide sequences against IMGT/GENE-DB human TR gene sequences. The TCRdist pipeline was used in a later analysis to assign CDR3 sequences and most-parsimonious VDJ recombination scenarios. In a later analysis, each TCR beta chain was defined by its CDR3 amino acid sequence together with its V-gene family, and reads without a unique V-gene family were excluded. In a later analysis, nearly 600 highly shared, low-generation-probability nucleotide sequences were removed to address suspected cross-contamination and a sequencing artifact. In a later analysis, a clonal expansion index was calculated for each public chain from normalized within-repertoire ranks of inferred template counts. Generation probabilities in a later analysis came from a VDJ recombination model fitted to out-of-frame rearrangements, and those results were checked against IGoR. In a later analysis, hypergeometric tests were used to score TCR-TCR, TCR-HLA and TCR-CMV co-occurrence, with a repertoire-size bias correction applied to TCR pairs. To estimate false discovery rates, a later analysis permuted the HLA or CMV assignments 20 times. In a later analysis, co-occurring TCRs were grouped using DBSCAN, and TCRdist sequence similarity was added for clustering within HLA-allele-positive subsets. Repertoires with fewer than 30,000 or more than 120,000 public chains, plus five repertoires with anomalous nucleotide sharing, were excluded from co-occurrence clustering. In its TCRdb copy, this immuneACCESS table keeps in-frame sequences only and misses some clones. Where compared with another copy, unresolved V genes explain less than half of these, and the others have no known cause. V and J calls and clone size follow that table, whereas D and trimming were derived from the DNA. A total of fewer than 70,000 clones appear in this sample, under 80% of them only once. The ten largest clones add up to 11% to 15% of the sample.

The investigation overall reported the following: A later genetic analysis reported fewer N-insertions in productive TCRs among donors in an Asian-associated ancestry cluster than the approximately 670-donor mean. The earlier analysis of 587 of the donors excluded approximately 17 rarely observed V segments, including chromosome 9 orphons, because counts were too low. Because some donors lacked HLA typing at each locus, the association tests relied only on the typed subset. According to a later analysis, TCR association rates differed among HLA loci, with DRB1 alleles showing the most associated TCRs and HLA-C alleles showing the fewest. In an earlier analysis of about 600 of the donors, most TCR beta V segments appeared in productive rearrangements about 87% or about 30% of the time, broadly matching IMGT annotations. According to a later analysis, most CMV-associated TCR beta chains appeared to be HLA-restricted, and the HLA associations seemed to be driven largely by CMV exposure. CMV serostatus was the only immune exposure information available for the cohort. In a later analysis, several top co-occurrence clusters were reported to appear linked to parvovirus B19, influenza, CMV and Epstein-Barr virus. A further reported finding was that TCR beta sequences accurately predicted the HLA-A and HLA-B alleles for most subjects in the first cohort. Presence/absence analyses assumed roughly uniform sequencing depth across donors, an assumption that may not hold. Most TCR sequences were observed very rarely across donors, whereas some public TCRs were present in many individuals. A later analysis found that HLA-associated TCR beta chains were more clonally expanded and had lower generation probabilities than equally common non-associated chains. A group of highly shared sequence variants was considered likely to be a technical artifact of the sequencing pipeline. The study listed 150 to 200 TCR beta chains as associated with cytomegalovirus. According to the authors, the approach could potentially be generalized to other disease states and immunological phenotypes. Specific HLA alleles were associated with 15,000 to 20,000 TCR beta sequences at a false discovery rate of 0.05 in a later analysis. This cohort had only TCR beta chains sequenced, and the lack of alpha or paired-chain data limited which features could be detected. A few of the identified cytomegalovirus-associated TCR beta chains were confirmed in vitro to be specific for cytomegalovirus antigens. V-gene and J-gene trimming of TCR beta chains was associated with a missense DCLRE1C variant in a later genetic analysis, and the association was replicated in an independent cohort. Assigning TCR associations to individual alleles was difficult when HLA alleles, especially DR and DQ, strongly co-occurred. Correlated functional status among segregating V segments might be attributable to linkage disequilibrium, but an unknown experimental factor could not be ruled out. The classifier was reported to diagnose cytomegalovirus status with high specificity and sensitivity in both the original cohort and the validation cohort. Some IMGT-functional V segments, including TRBV6-2 and TRBV6-3, could not be told apart with the 87-base-pair reads, so those segments were excluded.

This clone was seen a few times. Its target antigen remains unknown. Base qualities are not recorded, but no much larger clone differs from it by a single base. The sequenced material came from PBMCs. The sequence joins TRBV5-1 to TRBJ2-3, and TRBD2 aligns with 7 junction nucleotides. The receptor was isolated from a male donor in good health and CMV-seropositive. In nucleotide form, the sequence is TGCGCCAGCAGCTTGGGGTCGACTAGCCTTACAGATACGCAGTATTTT. This translates into CASSLGSTSLTDTQYF. Beyond the CDR3, the reference TRBV5-1 and TRBJ2-3 genes provide the residues; the full variable domain reads: KAGVTQTPRYLIKTRGQQVTLSCSPISGHRSVSWYQQTPGQGLQFLFEYFSETQRNKGNFPGRFSGRQFSNSRSEMNVSTLELGDSALYLCASSLGSTSLTDTQYFGPGTRLTVL.